This T cell receptor (beta chain) came from a study of technical replicates of blood from a handful of donors. This clone showed up just once. V shed 1 base and J shed 7 bases, with 11 bases lying between them. CDR1 and CDR2 (germline): MGHRA, YSYEKL. The CDR3 sequence is 15 residues long. Assay used: immunoSEQ multiplex PCR; TCRdb lists only in-frame clones, some missing. The sample shows 100,000 or so clones, around 96% of them seen only once. The chain employs TRBV4-1 and TRBJ1-6; the D is unclear. This TCR came from a human donor in good health. Source material: T cells isolated from PBMCs. The CDR3, as DNA: TGCGCCAGCAGCCAAGTTCAGGTCCCGAATTCACCCCTCCACTTT. Protein: CASSQVQVPNSPLHF.